This T cell receptor (beta chain) was identified during a study of metastatic and nonmetastatic thyroid tumors. General study points: Compared with benign nodules, malignant thyroid tumors were reported to have significantly higher TCR beta diversity in both blood and tumor.

No treatment of any kind had been given to any patient before thyroid surgery. This clone is termed medium-sized. Its antigen is not known. TCRdb re-clonotyped the PCR reads through MiXCR. The sample has about 14,000 clones, approximately 24% seen once. This CDR3 has 15 amino acids. Trimming removed 2 bases from V and 4 bases from J, with 15 bases in between. Per the germline V gene, CDR1 is LNHDA and CDR2 is SQIVND (reference sequence). This sequence was found in a female donor with papillary thyroid cancer or a benign thyroid nodule (not recorded which). Some clones in this sample may be carry-over from other donors' samples. V usage is TRBV19 and J usage is TRBJ2-7; no definite D call. The material sequenced was tumor tissue. The CDR3 bases are TGTGCCAGTAGTATATTGCCTTCACAACCGTACGAGCAGTACTTC. Its translation is CASSILPSQPYEQYF.